This T cell receptor (beta chain) is drawn from a study of cytomegalovirus exposure and HLA in healthy donors. PCR primers comprised 60 Vbeta and 13 Jbeta primers. This table comes from immunoSEQ multiplex PCR, and its TCRdb copy is limited to in-frame clones, with some not included. This sample has fewer than 110,000 clones, with around four fifths found just once. V was clipped by 2 bases and J by 2 bases; unmatched bases: 6. Germline CDR1 and CDR2: SGHTA and FQGNSA. CDR3 size: 15 residues. Only one count was recorded for this clone. The genes are TRBV7-2 and TRBJ2-7; 7 bases are shared with TRBD2. The material sequenced was PBMCs. This TCR was recovered from a man aged 35 to 55 in good health and CMV-seronegative. CDR3 sequence (DNA): TGTGCCAGCAGCTTAATGCGGGGGTGGGCCTACGAGCAGTACTTC. Its translation: CASSLMRGWAYEQYF. Full variable domain (remainder filled in from reference TRBV7-2 and TRBJ2-7): GAGVSQSPSNKVTEKGKDVELRCDPISGHTALYWYRQSLGQGLEFLIYFQGNSAPDKSGLPSDRFSAERTGGSVSTLTIQRTQQEDSAVYLCASSLMRGWAYEQYFGPGTRLTVT.